This passage covers 5 T cell receptor beta chains from one sample sequenced in a study of T cell responses to AZD1222 COVID-19 vaccine. Assay: immunoSEQ multiplex PCR; the TCRdb copy retains only in-frame clones and omits some. The table records about 150,000 clones, around nine tenths of them present only once. The sample in question was peripheral blood, obtained on day 0 of AZD1222 vaccination. The origin of the receptors is an adult in good health.

As regards this clone: Other DNA sequences within the sample encode an identical CDR3. The chain uses TRBV7-3 and TRBJ2-1; 7 positions agree with TRBD2. In germline, CDR1 is SGHTA, CDR2 FQGTGA. V dropped 2 bases and J dropped 4; count of bases not matched to a gene: 5. The CDR3 is 15 residues long. The CDR3 loop is CASSLGSSGYNEQFF. CDR3 DNA: TGTGCCAGCAGCTTAGGCTCTAGCGGATACAATGAGCAGTTCTTC.

The J gene is TRBJ2-2, the V gene TRBV7-3; D unresolved. This CDR3 is built from 15 residues. The germline V gene has CDR1 SGHTA and CDR2 FQGTGA. V shed 3 bases and J shed 8 bases, with 16 bases lying between them. This CDR3 reads CASSLIDEVGGELFF. CDR3 DNA sequence: TGTGCCAGCAGCTTGATAGACGAAGTTGGAGGGGAGCTGTTTTTT. Full variable domain (rest looked up from reference TRBV7-3 and TRBJ2-2): GAGVSQTPSNKVTEKGKYVELRCDPISGHTALYWYRQSLGQGPEFLIYFQGTGAADDSGLPNDRFFAVRPEGSVSTLKIQRTERGDSAVYLCASSLIDEVGGELFFGEGSRLTVL.

The chain couples TRBV9 to TRBJ1-2; D call uncertain. This CDR3 is built from 14 residues. CDR1 and CDR2 (germline): SGDLS, YYNGEE. The ends were cut back, 3 bases at V and 9 bases at J, with 18 bases in the middle. CDR3 protein: CASSELKLGVRYTF. CDR3 nucleotides: TGTGCCAGCAGCGAACTAAAGCTCGGGGTTCGCTACACCTTC.

The chain couples TRBV7-2 to TRBJ2-7; D is possibly TRBD1 (5 bases). The V and J ends lost 4 bases and 7 bases respectively, with 14 bases between them. The CDR3 spans 13 residues. In germline, CDR1 is SGHTA, CDR2 FQGNSA. CDR3 loop: CASSSSRPGEQYF. Written as DNA, the CDR3 is TGTGCCAGCAGCTCTTCTAGGCCAGGGGAGCAGTACTTC.

The CDR3 loop reads CASSRLGQGPESSYNEQFF. Here the CDR3 DNA reads TGTGCCAGCAGTCGATTGGGACAGGGGCCCGAGAGCTCCTACAATGAGCAGTTCTTC. The rearrangement uses TRBV6-6 and TRBJ2-1, with 10 nucleotides matching TRBD1. CDR1 and CDR2 from the germline V gene are MNHNY and SVGAGI (reference sequence). The length of the CDR3 is 19 residues. V shed 5 bases and J 0 bases; nucleotides not matched to a gene: 13.